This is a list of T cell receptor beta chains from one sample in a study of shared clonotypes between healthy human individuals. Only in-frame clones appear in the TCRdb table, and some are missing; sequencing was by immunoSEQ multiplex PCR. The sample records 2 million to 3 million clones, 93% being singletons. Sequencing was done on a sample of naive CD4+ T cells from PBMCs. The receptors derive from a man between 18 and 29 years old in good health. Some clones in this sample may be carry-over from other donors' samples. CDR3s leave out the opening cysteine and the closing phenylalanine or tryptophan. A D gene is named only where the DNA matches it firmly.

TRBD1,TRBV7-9,ASSLLGQGKTEAF
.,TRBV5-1,ASSAQETQY
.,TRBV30,AWSVPGVYEQY
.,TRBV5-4,ASSRGQGGTLNEQF
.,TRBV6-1,ASSVRDGLNYGYT
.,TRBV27,ASSPSTDTQY
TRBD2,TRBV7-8,ASSLARTSGSHEQF
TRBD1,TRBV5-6,ASSQQGSQPQH
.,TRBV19,ASSVRGANTGELF
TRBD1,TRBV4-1,ASRLTGAGTEAF
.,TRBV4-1,ASSQDGRGDTGELF
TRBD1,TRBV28,AIRGQGARGYEQY
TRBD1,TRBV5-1,ASSLDGQGQTQY
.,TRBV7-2,ASRQTTGGDTQY
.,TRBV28,ASLRWGTYEQY
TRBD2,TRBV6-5,ASSRRGGDYNKQF
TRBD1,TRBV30,AWGTVSYNSPLH
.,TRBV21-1,ASSKVSSGSPDTQY
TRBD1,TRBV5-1,ASSQDRGTDTQY
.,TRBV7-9,ASRKWGRFTGEAF
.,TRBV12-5,ASGLVLSGQMNEQF
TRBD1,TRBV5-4,ASSLAGTGGKVGELF
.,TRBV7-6,ASSSGITGSYNEQF
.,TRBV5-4,ASSLARNTGELF
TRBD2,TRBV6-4,ASSKELATGELF
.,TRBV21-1,ASSPYGGETEAF
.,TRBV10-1,ASSESVPGSQF